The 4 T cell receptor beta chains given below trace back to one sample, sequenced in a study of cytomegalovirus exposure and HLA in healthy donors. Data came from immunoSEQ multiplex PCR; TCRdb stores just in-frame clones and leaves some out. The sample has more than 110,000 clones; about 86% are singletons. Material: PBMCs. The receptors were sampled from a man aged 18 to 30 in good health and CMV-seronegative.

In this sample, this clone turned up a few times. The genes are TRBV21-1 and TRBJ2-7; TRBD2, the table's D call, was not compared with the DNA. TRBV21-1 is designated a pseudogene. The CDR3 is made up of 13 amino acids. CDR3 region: CASSKSFSYEQYF. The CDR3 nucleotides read TGTGCCAGCAGCAAATCTTTCTCCTACGAGCAGTACTTC.

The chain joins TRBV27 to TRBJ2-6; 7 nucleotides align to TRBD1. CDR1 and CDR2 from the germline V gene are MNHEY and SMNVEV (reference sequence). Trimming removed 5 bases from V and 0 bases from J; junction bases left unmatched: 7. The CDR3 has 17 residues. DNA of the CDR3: TGTGCCAGCAGTAGAGTAGGGACAGCCTCTGGGGCCAACGTCCTGACTTTC. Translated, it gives CASSRVGTASGANVLTF. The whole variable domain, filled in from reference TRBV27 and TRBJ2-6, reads EAQVTQNPRYLITVTGKKLTVTCSQNMNHEYMSWYRQDPGLGLRQIYYSMNVEVTDKGDVPEGYKVSRKEKRNFPLILESPSPNQTSLYFCASSRVGTASGANVLTFGAGSRLTVL.

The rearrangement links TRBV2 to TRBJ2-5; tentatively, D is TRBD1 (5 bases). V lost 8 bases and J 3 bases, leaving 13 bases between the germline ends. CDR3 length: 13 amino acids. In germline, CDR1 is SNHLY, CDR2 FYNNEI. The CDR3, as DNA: TGTGCCAGCGGTGCAGGGCGAGAAGAGACCCAGTACTTC. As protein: CASGAGREETQYF.

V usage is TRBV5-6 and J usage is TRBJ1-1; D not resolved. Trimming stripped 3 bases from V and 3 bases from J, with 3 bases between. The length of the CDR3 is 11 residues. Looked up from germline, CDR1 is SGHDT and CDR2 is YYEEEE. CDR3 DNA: TGTGCCAGCAGCTCCTACACTGAAGCTTTCTTT. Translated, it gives CASSSYTEAFF.